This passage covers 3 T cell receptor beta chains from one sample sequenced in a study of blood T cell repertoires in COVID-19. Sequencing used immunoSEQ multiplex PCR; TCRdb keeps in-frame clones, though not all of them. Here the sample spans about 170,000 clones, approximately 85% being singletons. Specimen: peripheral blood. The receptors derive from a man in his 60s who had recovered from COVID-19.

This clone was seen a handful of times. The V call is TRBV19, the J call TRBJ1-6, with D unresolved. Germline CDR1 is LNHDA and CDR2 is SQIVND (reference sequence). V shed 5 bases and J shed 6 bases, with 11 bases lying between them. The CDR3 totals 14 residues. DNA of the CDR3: TGTGCCAGTAGTTTCGCCGTACTTAATTCACCCCTCCACTTT. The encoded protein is CASSFAVLNSPLHF. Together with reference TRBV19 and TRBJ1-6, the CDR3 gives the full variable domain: DGGITQSPKYLFRKEGQNVTLSCEQNLNHDAMYWYRQDPGQGLRLIYYSQIVNDFQKGDIAEGYSVSREKKESFPLTVTSAQKNPTAFYLCASSFAVLNSPLHFGNGTRLTVT.

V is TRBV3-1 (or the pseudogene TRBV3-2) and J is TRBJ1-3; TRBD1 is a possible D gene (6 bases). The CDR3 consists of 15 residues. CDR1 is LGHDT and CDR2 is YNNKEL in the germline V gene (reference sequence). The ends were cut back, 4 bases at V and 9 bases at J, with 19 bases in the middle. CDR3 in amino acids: CASSPFTGSLTTIYF. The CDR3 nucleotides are TGTGCCAGCAGCCCTTTCACAGGGTCCCTAACCACCATATATTTT.

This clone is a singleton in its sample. The CDR3 coding sequence is TGTGCCAGTAGTAGTGGACAGGGGGCCCATGAGCAGTTCTTC. It translates to CASSSGQGAHEQFF. The chain is built from TRBV19 and TRBJ2-1, with 11 nucleotides matching TRBD1. Germline CDR1 reads LNHDA; CDR2 reads SQIVND (reference sequence). The CDR3 consists of 14 residues. Trimming cost V 4 bases and J 8 bases; bases outside gene matches: 4.